This T cell receptor beta chain appears in the sequencing data of a study of blood T cells in healthy people across ages. Study overall: About one barcoded beta molecule per two T cells was the capture yield of template switching. Study-level points and caveats: The long-lived group displayed more naive CD4+ cells, plus higher diversity, than the aged donors did.

A second PCR of roughly 7 to 11 cycles used a sample-barcoded 5' primer and a J-beta primer mix. TCRdb passed the 5' RACE reads through MiXCR, listing each CDR3 protein once. The sample has hundreds of thousands of distinct CDR3 sequences; under 45% are singletons. From germline, CDR1 is LNHNV and CDR2 YYDKDF (reference sequence). The CDR3 spans 16 residues. The study drew donors from healthy Caucasian individuals in Russia aged roughly 6 to 90. A note on this clonotype: Its antigen is not identified.

Sequences were obtained from blood. The genes are TRBV15 and TRBJ2-7; 12 nucleotides align to TRBD2. Judging by the DNA end, TRBJ2-5 fits better; the J call may be wrong. The TCR originated in a man aged 60-69 years in good health. The CDR3 nucleotides read TGTGCCACCAGCAGGCTAGCGGGGGGGCTGGTAGAGACCCAGTACTTC. Amino acid sequence: CATSRLAGGLVETQYF.